Following are 27 T cell receptor beta chains from one sample sequenced in a study of Graves' ophthalmopathy and Graves' hyperthyroidism (dated by TCRdb to the late 2010s). The data were produced on an Illumina HiSeq 2000. TCR beta CDR3 regions were amplified from RNA transcripts for repertoire sequencing. A first-round RT-PCR used HTBI primers with the Qiagen OneStep RT-PCR kit, followed by a second-round multiplex PCR, size selection and purification. Through fastp at Q25 and MiXCR, TCRdb rebuilt clones from the public reads, retaining in-frame beta chains. Every CDR3 protein is listed once, alongside the most common genes and DNA of its rows. The sample yields more than 1,000,000 distinct CDR3 sequences; 36% were counted once. The ten most abundant clones make up around 10% of the sample. Sequencing was done on a sample of peripheral blood or thyroid tissue (not recorded which). These receptor sequences come from an adult man with Graves' hyperthyroidism.

This clonotype has just a few counts. V usage is TRBV30 and J usage is TRBJ1-6; D not certain. From germline, CDR1 is GTSNPN and CDR2 SVGIG (reference sequence). CDR3 length: 15 residues. V was pared by 3 bases and J by 6 bases, with 15 bases between. The CDR3 region is CAWRLLREGNSPLHF. CDR3 nucleotides: TGTGCCTGGAGGCTCCTACGAGAGGGTAATTCACCCCTCCACTTT.

This clonotype has ten or more counts. The chain links TRBV7-9 to TRBJ2-5; TRBD1 is a possible D gene (6 bases). Looked up from germline, CDR1 is SEHNR and CDR2 is FQNEAQ (reference sequence). The length of the CDR3 is 16 residues. V was trimmed by 5 bases and J by 1 base, leaving 17 bases between them. The CDR3 DNA reads TGTGCCAGCAGCGAGCGGCTCCTGGACAGCCAAGAGACCCAGTACTTC. Protein product: CASSERLLDSQETQYF.

This clonotype showed up many times. The chain has TRBV20-1 and TRBJ1-1; D gene unclear. Trimming shortened V by 4 bases and J by 1 base, and 4 bases separated the two germline ends. This CDR3 has 11 residues. Germline V gene lookup returns CDR1 DFQATT and CDR2 SNEGSKA (reference sequence). CDR3 sequence reads: CSATPNTEAFF. The DNA for the CDR3 is TGCAGTGCTACCCCGAACACTGAAGCTTTCTTT.

Only one count was recorded for this clonotype. The chain links TRBV6-5 to TRBJ1-1, with D unclear. Germline V gene data show CDR1 as MNHEY and CDR2 as SVGAGI. V was trimmed by 5 bases and J by 0 bases, leaving 7 bases between them. The CDR3 runs to 13 residues. The CDR3 coding sequence is TGTGCCAGCAGTAGACCTCTGAACACTGAAGCTTTCTTT. It specifies CASSRPLNTEAFF.

The V gene is TRBV7-2, the J gene TRBJ2-2; unclear D gene. V was cut by 1 base and J by 6 bases, with 9 bases left in between. Per the germline V gene, CDR1 is SGHTA and CDR2 is FQGNSA. This CDR3 region has 14 residues. The CDR3 sequence: CASSLVSESGELFF. The CDR3 DNA is TGTGCCAGCAGCTTAGTGTCGGAGTCCGGGGAGCTGTTTTTT.

To note about this clonotype: A much larger clone sits a single nucleotide away, making a read error possible. This chain links TRBV12-3 or TRBV12-4 with TRBJ1-6; TRBD1 might be the D (5 bases). The CDR3 runs 14 residues. The V end was cut by 11 bases, the J end by 4 bases, with 15 bases between. As DNA, the CDR3 is TGTGCCGCCCGTGCGGACAAGTATAATTCACCCCTCCACTTT. Translation gives CAARADKYNSPLHF.

This clonotype was detected ten times or more. The chain links TRBV12-3 or TRBV12-4 to TRBJ1-6, with 9 bases identical to TRBD1. This CDR3 comprises 12 residues. Unmatched junction bases numbered 3, after V lost 8 bases and J lost 10 bases. CDR3: CASGTGNSPLHF. The CDR3 DNA is TGTGCCAGCGGGACAGGGAACTCACCCCTCCACTTT.

There are many counts of this clonotype. The V call is TRBV11-2, the J call TRBJ2-7; 7 bases agree with TRBD2. Germline assignment: CDR1 SGHAT and CDR2 FQNNGV. The CDR3 has 14 amino acids. V was clipped by 5 bases and J by 6 bases; unmatched bases: 10. The chain's CDR3 is CASSTQLAFGEQYF. The CDR3 nucleotides are TGTGCCAGCAGCACCCAACTAGCGTTCGGCGAGCAGTACTTC.

This clonotype was recorded at least ten times. This chain connects TRBV10-3 to TRBJ1-5; D uncertain. The ends were cut back, 0 bases at V and 7 bases at J, with 4 bases in the middle. Germline V gene sequence: CDR1 ENHRY, CDR2 SYGVKD. This CDR3 has 12 amino acids. The DNA for the CDR3 is TGTGCCATCAGTGAGTCCGGACAGCCCCAGCATTTT. Residues: CAISESGQPQHF.

This clonotype was seen many times. This chain connects TRBV9 to TRBJ2-7, with 8 bases matching TRBD2. The CDR3 spans 15 residues. Trimming cost V 0 bases and J 4 bases; bases outside gene matches: 6. Germline loops: CDR1 SGDLS, CDR2 YYNGEE. DNA for the CDR3: TGTGCCAGCAGCGTAGAAACTAGCGGACCTTACGAGCAGTACTTC. This sequence encodes CASSVETSGPYEQYF.

This clonotype appeared many times. In DNA form, the CDR3 reads TGCAGCGTTACACTAGCGGGAGGTACAGATACGCAGTATTTT. The encoded protein is CSVTLAGGTDTQYF. The rearrangement joins TRBV29-1 to TRBJ2-3; 12 bases align to TRBD2. The CDR3 contains 14 residues. Germline CDR1 and CDR2: SQVTM and ANQGSEA. The ends lost 5 bases at V and 3 bases at J; junction bases unmatched: 3.

This clonotype was seen more than once but under ten times. This chain joins TRBV9 and TRBJ1-2; unclear D gene. The V end lost 3 bases, the J end lost 4 bases, and 7 bases lay between the germline ends. The CDR3 is 12 residues long. Per the germline V gene, CDR1 is SGDLS and CDR2 is YYNGEE. The CDR3 DNA reads as TGTGCCAGCAGCGACGACACCTATGGCTACACCTTC. Its translation is CASSDDTYGYTF.

V is TRBV12-3 or TRBV12-4 and J is TRBJ1-5; D unclear. This CDR3 is built from 18 residues. Trimming pared 3 bases from V and 1 base from J, leaving 19 bases between. The CDR3 DNA sequence: TGTGCCAGCAGTTTGCAGTCCCCCGGAACATCCAGCAATCAGCCCCAGCATTTT. This encodes CASSLQSPGTSSNQPQHF.

The V gene is TRBV4-3, the J gene TRBJ2-5, with 8 bases identical to TRBD2. CDR3 size: 16 residues. The germline V gene encodes CDR1 LGHNA and CDR2 YSLEER. Trimming cost V 3 bases and J 5 bases; bases outside gene matches: 11. CDR3 nucleotide sequence: TGCGCCAGCAGCCATCCGGGGGGGCTAGAGTCCGAGACCCAGTACTTC. It translates to CASSHPGGLESETQYF.

Only a few counts were recorded for this clonotype. At one end, the junction sequence differs from germline, possibly due to a read error. The genes are TRBV10-3 and TRBJ2-7, with 15 bases matching TRBD2. The CDR3 loop spans 16 amino acids. The germline V gene has CDR1 ENHRY and CDR2 SYGVKD. The CDR3 DNA sequence: TGTGCCAGCAGTGAGGGACTAGCGGGAGGTATATACGAGCAGTACTTC. This translates into CASSEGLAGGIYEQYF.

J is TRBJ2-1 and V is TRBV19, with unresolved D. Germline V lookup: CDR1 LNHDA, CDR2 SQIVND (reference sequence). Trimming took 3 bases from V and 8 from J, leaving 8 bases between them. The CDR3 runs to 12 residues. The CDR3 region is CASSMGWDEQFF. CDR3 nucleotides: TGTGCCAGTAGTATGGGGTGGGATGAGCAGTTCTTC.

This clonotype occurred a few times. The chain is built from TRBV19 and TRBJ2-1, with 9 positions matching TRBD2. The germline V gene has CDR1 LNHDA and CDR2 SQIVND (reference sequence). CDR3 length equals 16 residues. The V segment lost 4 bases and the J segment 9 bases; nucleotides outside the gene matches: 13. The CDR3 loop is CASSTTSGRVRLEQFF. The CDR3 DNA is TGTGCCAGTAGTACGACTAGCGGTCGAGTCCGGCTTGAGCAGTTCTTC. The complete variable domain, with remaining parts taken from reference TRBV19 and TRBJ2-1, reads DGGITQSPKYLFRKEGQNVTLSCEQNLNHDAMYWYRQDPGQGLRLIYYSQIVNDFQKGDIAEGYSVSREKKESFPLTVTSAQKNPTAFYLCASSTTSGRVRLEQFFGPGTRLTVL.

V is TRBV7-9 and J is TRBJ2-5; unclear D gene. This CDR3 region has 14 residues. V gave up 5 bases and J gave up 11 bases, with 21 bases separating them. The germline gives CDR1 SEHNR, CDR2 FQNEAQ (reference sequence). As DNA, the CDR3 is TGTGCCAGCAGCCCAGGCGGAGTCACAGATACGCAGTACTTC. Protein sequence: CASSPGGVTDTQYF.

V gene TRBV7-9 combines with J gene TRBJ2-2; D may be TRBD1 (5 bases). Trimming took off 5 bases at V and 8 bases at J, with 12 bases between the two ends. The CDR3 covers 13 residues. Germline V gene lookup returns CDR1 SEHNR and CDR2 FQNEAQ (reference sequence). CDR3 coding DNA: TGTGCCAGCAGCCCCCCTTGGACAGGGGAGCTGTTTTTT. This codes for CASSPPWTGELFF.

The J gene is TRBJ2-5, the V gene TRBV10-3, with D uncertain. This CDR3 comprises 13 residues. Germline V gene lookup returns CDR1 ENHRY and CDR2 SYGVKD. Trimming removed 11 bases at V and 0 bases at J, with 13 bases between. The CDR3 DNA sequence: TGTGCCGAGCCTCGGGTCCACCAAGAGACCCAGTACTTC. Encoded protein: CAEPRVHQETQYF.

This clonotype appeared many times. This chain links TRBV6-4 with TRBJ1-5; D not certain. This CDR3 spans 14 amino acids. V lost 4 bases and J 7 bases, leaving 14 bases between the germline ends. The V gene's germline CDR1 is MRHNA and CDR2 SNTAGT. The CDR3, as DNA: TGTGCCAGCAGTGCCCAAGAGGGAAGCCAGCCCCAGCATTTT. Amino acid sequence: CASSAQEGSQPQHF.

The rearrangement joins TRBV10-3 to TRBJ1-4, with 9 bases matching TRBD1. The CDR3 spans 15 residues. Germline V lookup: CDR1 ENHRY, CDR2 SYGVKD. Trimming at V came to 7 bases and at J to 8 bases, leaving 11 bases not matched to a gene. The CDR3 DNA sequence: TGTGCCATCAAGAACCCGGGACAGGGTAACGAAAAACTGTTTTTT. It translates to CAIKNPGQGNEKLFF.

This clonotype was seen at least ten times. J is TRBJ2-7 and V is TRBV20-1, with D possibly TRBD1 on 5 matching bases. In germline, CDR1 is DFQATT, CDR2 SNEGSKA (reference sequence). With 6 bases removed from V and 0 bases from J, the gap between germline ends came to 12 bases. The CDR3 is made up of 13 amino acids. The CDR3 DNA reads as TGCAGTGCCAAAGCAGGGAACTCCTACGAGCAGTACTTC. Translating gives CSAKAGNSYEQYF.

At least ten counts were recorded for this clonotype. This sequence joins TRBV7-2 and TRBJ1-2; 12 bases align to TRBD1. V lost 8 bases, J lost 6 bases, and 10 bases stayed unmatched. Germline lookup yields CDR1 SGHTA and CDR2 FQGNSA. This CDR3 has 15 amino acids. Here the CDR3 DNA reads TGTGCCAGCGGCCGGGACAGGGGGCAAGGGAATGGCTACACCTTC. As protein: CASGRDRGQGNGYTF.

This clonotype has at least ten counts. The genes are TRBV6-5 and TRBJ1-4; no definite D call. The germline CDR1 and CDR2 sequences are MNHEY and SVGAGI. The V end was cut by 8 bases, the J end by 5 bases, with 12 bases between. There are 13 residues in the CDR3. CDR3 coding DNA: TGTGCCAGCGTTGGATCACGCAATGAAAAACTGTTTTTT. Protein sequence: CASVGSRNEKLFF.

Many counts were recorded for this clonotype. J is TRBJ2-7 and V is TRBV25-1, with D possibly TRBD1 on 6 matching bases. Germline CDR1 MGHDK, CDR2 SYGVNS. There are 18 residues in the CDR3. Between the trimmed V and J ends, which lost 0 bases and 3 bases, there was a span of 21 bases. For the CDR3, the DNA is TGTGCCAGCAGTGAATATGGGGGCGGCGCGGCTACTATCTACGAGCAGTACTTC. Protein sequence: CASSEYGGGAATIYEQYF.

At least ten counts were recorded for this clonotype. The chain couples TRBV15 to TRBJ2-5; D remains ambiguous. Germline CDR1 LNHNV, CDR2 YYDKDF (reference sequence). V lost 2 bases, J lost 5 bases, and 6 bases lay in between. This CDR3 comprises 12 residues. This chain's CDR3 is CATSRYLETQYF. The CDR3, as DNA: TGTGCCACCAGCAGATACTTGGAGACCCAGTACTTC.